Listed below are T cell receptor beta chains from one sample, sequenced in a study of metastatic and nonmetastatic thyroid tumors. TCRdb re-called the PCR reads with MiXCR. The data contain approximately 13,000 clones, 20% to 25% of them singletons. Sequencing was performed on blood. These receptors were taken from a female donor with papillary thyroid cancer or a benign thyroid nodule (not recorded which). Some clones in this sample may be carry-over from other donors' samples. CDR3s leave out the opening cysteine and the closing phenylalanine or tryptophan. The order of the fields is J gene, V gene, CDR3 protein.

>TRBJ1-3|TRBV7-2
ASSLPPLNTIY
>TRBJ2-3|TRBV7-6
ASSLAPASTDTQY
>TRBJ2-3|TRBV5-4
ASSKPGLGGTDTQY
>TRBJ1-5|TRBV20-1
SATTGVQGNQPQH
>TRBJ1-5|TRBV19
ASTQGGQPQH
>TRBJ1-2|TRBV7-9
ASSLVEVNYGYT
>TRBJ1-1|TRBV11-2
ASSSSWLTNTEAF
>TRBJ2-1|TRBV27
ASRRQGSNEQF
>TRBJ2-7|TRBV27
ASSSRLAGLYQQY
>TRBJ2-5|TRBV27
ASSPLGETQY
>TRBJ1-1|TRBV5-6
ASSSKTGGNTEAF
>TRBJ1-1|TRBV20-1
SAPLRTLNTEAF
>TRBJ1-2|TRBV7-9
ASSLVTGLYGYT
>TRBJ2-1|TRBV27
ASSLRAGVFYNEQF
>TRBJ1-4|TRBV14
ASSQYNVNEKLF
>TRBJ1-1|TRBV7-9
ASSLAGGGDTEAF
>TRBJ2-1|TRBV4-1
ASSQDVWREGRTDEQF
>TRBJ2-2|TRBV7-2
ASSLMTNTGELF
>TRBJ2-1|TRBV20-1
SAQRGPYNEQF
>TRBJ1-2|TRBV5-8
ASSLGPESVYGYT
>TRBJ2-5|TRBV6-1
ASSEQRVLETQY
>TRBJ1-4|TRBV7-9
ASSLGGSTNEKLF
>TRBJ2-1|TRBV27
ASSLNRNNEQF
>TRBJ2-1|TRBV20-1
SATPGQGYNEQF
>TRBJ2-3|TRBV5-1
ASSLVAGTSTDTQY
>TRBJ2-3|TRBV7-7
ASSLGGGGTDTQY
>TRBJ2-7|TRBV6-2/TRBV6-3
ASSPQRAPNTGTGSYEQY
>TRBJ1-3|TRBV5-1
ASSSNPTRPWDSGNTIY
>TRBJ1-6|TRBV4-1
ASSRKTGDNSPLH
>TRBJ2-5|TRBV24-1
ATSGVGQRLGETQY
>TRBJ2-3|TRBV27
ASSVRGGDTQY
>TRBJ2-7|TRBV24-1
ASNRGGSYEQY
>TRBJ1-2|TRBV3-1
ASSRARGRDGYT